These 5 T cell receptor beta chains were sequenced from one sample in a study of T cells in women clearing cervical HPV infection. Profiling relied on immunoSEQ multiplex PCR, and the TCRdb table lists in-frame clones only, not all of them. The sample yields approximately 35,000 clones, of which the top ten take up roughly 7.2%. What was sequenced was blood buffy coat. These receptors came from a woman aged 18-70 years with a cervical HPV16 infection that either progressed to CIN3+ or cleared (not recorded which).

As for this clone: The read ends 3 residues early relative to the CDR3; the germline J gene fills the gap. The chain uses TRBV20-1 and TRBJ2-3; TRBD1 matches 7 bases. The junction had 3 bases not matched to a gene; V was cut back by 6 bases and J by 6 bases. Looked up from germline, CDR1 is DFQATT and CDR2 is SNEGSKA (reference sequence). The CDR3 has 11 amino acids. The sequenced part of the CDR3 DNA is TGCAGTGCCTCACAGGGGGATACG. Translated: CSASQGDT. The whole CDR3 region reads CSASQGDTQYF.

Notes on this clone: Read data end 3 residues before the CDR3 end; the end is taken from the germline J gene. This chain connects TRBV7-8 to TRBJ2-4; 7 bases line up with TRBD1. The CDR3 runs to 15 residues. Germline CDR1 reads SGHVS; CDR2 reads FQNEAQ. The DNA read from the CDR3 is TGTGCCAGCAGCTTAATGCTCGAGGGGGCGGTCCCT. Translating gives CASSLMLEGAVP. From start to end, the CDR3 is CASSLMLEGAVPQYF.

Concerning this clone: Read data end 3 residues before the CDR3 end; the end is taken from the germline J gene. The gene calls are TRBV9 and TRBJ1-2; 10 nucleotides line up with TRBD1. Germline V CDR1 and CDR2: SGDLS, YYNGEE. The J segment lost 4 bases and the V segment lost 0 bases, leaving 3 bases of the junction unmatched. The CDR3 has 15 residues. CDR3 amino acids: CASSVADRGAYGYTF. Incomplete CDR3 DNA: TGTGCCAGCAGCGTAGCGGACAGGGGGGCCTATGGC.

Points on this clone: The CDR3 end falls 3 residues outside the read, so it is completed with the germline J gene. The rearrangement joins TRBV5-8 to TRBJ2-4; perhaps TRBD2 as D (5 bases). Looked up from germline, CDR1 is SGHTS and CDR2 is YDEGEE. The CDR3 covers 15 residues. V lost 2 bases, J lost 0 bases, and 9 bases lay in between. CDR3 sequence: CASSFASLAKNIQYF. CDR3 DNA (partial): TGTGCCAGCAGCTTTGCTAGCTTAGCCAAAAACATT.

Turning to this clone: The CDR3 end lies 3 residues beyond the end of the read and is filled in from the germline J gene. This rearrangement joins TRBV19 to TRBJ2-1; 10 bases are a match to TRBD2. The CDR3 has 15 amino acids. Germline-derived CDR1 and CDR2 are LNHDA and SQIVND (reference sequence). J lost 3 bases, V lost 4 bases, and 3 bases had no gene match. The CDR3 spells CASSTLAGGYNEQFF. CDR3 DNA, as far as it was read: TGTGCCAGTAGTACTTTAGCGGGGGGCTACAATGAG.